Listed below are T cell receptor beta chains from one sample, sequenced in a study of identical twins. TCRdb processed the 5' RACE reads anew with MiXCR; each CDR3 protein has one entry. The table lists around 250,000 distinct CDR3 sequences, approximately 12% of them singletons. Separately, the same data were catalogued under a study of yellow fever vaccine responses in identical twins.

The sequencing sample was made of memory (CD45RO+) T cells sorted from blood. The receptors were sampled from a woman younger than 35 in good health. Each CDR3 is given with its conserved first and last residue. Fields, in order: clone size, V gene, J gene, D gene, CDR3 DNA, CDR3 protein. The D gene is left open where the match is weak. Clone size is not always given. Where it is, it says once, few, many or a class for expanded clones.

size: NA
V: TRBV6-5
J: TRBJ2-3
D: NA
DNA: TGTGCCAGCAGTTCCCCTAGCAGCCGCACAGATACGCAGTATTTT
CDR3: CASSSPSSRTDTQYF

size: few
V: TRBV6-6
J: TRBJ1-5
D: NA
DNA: TGTGCCAGCAGTACTACAGGGCAGCCCCAGCATTTT
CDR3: CASSTTGQPQHF

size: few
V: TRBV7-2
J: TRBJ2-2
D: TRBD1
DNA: TGTGCCAGCAGCCCACAGGGGTGGGAGCTGTTTTTT
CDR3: CASSPQGWELFF

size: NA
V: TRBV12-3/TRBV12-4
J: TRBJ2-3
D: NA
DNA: TGTGCCAGCACCCCCGACTTGGCCCGACTGTCCACAGATACGCAGTATTTT
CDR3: CASTPDLARLSTDTQYF

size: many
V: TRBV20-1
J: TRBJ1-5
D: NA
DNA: TGCAGTGCTCTAGGACAGTTTATTAATCAGCCCCAGCATTTT
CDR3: CSALGQFINQPQHF

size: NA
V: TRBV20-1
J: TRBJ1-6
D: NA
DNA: TGCAGTGCTAGAGATGGAGCCCTAAAGACGAGTTCACCCCTCCACTTT
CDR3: CSARDGALKTSSPLHF

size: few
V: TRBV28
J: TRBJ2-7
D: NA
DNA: TGTGCCAGCCGGGACGGACTATGGGGGTCCTACGAGCAGTACTTC
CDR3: CASRDGLWGSYEQYF

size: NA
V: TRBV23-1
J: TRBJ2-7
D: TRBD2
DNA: TGCGCCAGCAGTCAATTCCGGGAGGACTCCTACGAGCAGTACTTC
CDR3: CASSQFREDSYEQYF

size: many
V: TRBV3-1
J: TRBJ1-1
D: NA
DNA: TGTGCCAGCAGCCAATTCGGAGGGTCTTCAGCTGAAGCTTTCTTT
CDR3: CASSQFGGSSAEAFF

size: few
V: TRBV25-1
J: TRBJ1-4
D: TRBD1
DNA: TGTGCCAGCAGTGTTTCAGGGGGCAAGAATGAAAAACTGTTTTTT
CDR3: CASSVSGGKNEKLFF

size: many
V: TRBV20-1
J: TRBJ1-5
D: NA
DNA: TGCAGTGCGAGCAGCGATAGCAATCAGCCCCAGCATTTT
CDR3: CSASSDSNQPQHF

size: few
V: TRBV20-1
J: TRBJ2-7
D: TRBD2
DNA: TGCAGTGCTAGTGTCGGTGGGACTAGCAGGAACGAGCAGTACTTC
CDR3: CSASVGGTSRNEQYF

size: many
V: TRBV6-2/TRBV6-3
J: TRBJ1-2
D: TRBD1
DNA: TGTGCCAGCAGTCTCCCGGGACAGACTGGCTACACCTTC
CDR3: CASSLPGQTGYTF

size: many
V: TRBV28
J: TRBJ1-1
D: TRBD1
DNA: TGTGCCAGCAGCCTCCAGACAGGGAGGGTTACTGAAGCTTTCTTT
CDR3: CASSLQTGRVTEAFF

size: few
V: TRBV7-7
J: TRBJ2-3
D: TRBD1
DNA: TGTGCTAGCAGCTTAGTGATCGACAGGGGAGTTGGCACAGATACGCAGTATTTT
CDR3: CASSLVIDRGVGTDTQYF

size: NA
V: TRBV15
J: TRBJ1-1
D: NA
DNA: TGTGCCACCAGCAGAGGTCGCATGAACACTGAAGCTTTCTTT
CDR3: CATSRGRMNTEAFF

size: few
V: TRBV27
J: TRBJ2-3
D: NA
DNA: TGTGCCAGCAGTTTAGGGGGCTTAATTTCCCACACAGATACGCAGTATTTT
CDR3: CASSLGGLISHTDTQYF

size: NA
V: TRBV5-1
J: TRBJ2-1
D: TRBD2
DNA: TGCGCCAGCAGCACCGGGACTAGCGGGGGGGTACATGAGCAGTTCTTC
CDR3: CASSTGTSGGVHEQFF

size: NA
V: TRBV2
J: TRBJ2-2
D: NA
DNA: TGTGCCAGCAGTGATTCCCGGGCCGGGGAGCTGTTTTTT
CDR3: CASSDSRAGELFF

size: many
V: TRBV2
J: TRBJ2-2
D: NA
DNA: TGTGCCAGCAGTACTAGCCTCTGGAACACCGGGGAGCTGTTTTTT
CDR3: CASSTSLWNTGELFF

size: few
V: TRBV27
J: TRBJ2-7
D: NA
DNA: TGTGCCAGCAGTAGGTCTAGGGTCCTCTACGAGCAGTACTTC
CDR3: CASSRSRVLYEQYF

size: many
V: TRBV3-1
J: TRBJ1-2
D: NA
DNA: TGTGCCAGCAGCCGGAAGGGACGGTTCTATGGCTACACCTTC
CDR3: CASSRKGRFYGYTF

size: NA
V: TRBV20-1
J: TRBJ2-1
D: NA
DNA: TGCAGTGCTAGAAACCGGGACCTGGACTACAATGAGCAGTTCTTC
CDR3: CSARNRDLDYNEQFF

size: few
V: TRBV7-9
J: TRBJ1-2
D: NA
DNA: TGTGCCAGCAGCTTATCGGGCAGCTTCTATGGCTACACCTTC
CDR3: CASSLSGSFYGYTF

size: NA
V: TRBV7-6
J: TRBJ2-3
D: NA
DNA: TGTGCCAGCAGCTTAGAACCGGCAACGCAGTATTTT
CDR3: CASSLEPATQYF

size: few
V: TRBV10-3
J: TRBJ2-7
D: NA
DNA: TGTGCCATCAGTGGGGGACCCCGGGACGAGCAGTACTTC
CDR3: CAISGGPRDEQYF